One and the same sample provided the 6 T cell receptor beta chains below, sequenced in a study of identical twins. MiXCR, applied by TCRdb to the 5' RACE reads, yields one record per CDR3 protein. Of approximately 680,000 distinct CDR3 sequences listed, less than 9% are singletons. The same sample was also studied in work on yellow fever vaccine responses in identical twins.

Source material: PBMCs. These receptors originate from a young woman in good health.

Ten or more counts support this clonotype. This rearrangement joins TRBV20-1 to TRBJ1-1; the D is unclear. The CDR3 runs 13 residues. From germline, CDR1 is DFQATT and CDR2 SNEGSKA (reference sequence). V dropped 1 base and J dropped 0 bases, with 6 bases sitting between them. CDR3: CSARGGLNTEAFF. CDR3 DNA sequence: TGCAGTGCTAGAGGGGGATTGAACACTGAAGCTTTCTTT.

This clonotype showed up many times. The V call is TRBV29-1, the J call TRBJ2-3; TRBD2 agrees at 10 bases. This CDR3 region has 19 residues. J gave up 4 bases and V 1 base, and 17 bases lay outside the gene matches. Germline CDR1 is SQVTM and CDR2 is ANQGSEA. Here the CDR3 reads CSVEGPSGSLPTFADTQYF. As DNA, the CDR3 is TGCAGCGTTGAAGGGCCTAGCGGGAGTCTTCCCACTTTCGCAGATACGCAGTATTTT.

This sequence joins TRBV19 and TRBJ1-3, with D tentatively TRBD1 (5 bases). The CDR3 contains 17 residues. Germline CDR1 and CDR2: LNHDA and SQIVND (reference sequence). Trimming removed 9 bases at V and 0 bases at J, with 21 bases between. Here the CDR3 reads CASKPLPQGNSGNTIYF. The CDR3 DNA reads TGTGCCAGCAAACCACTTCCCCAGGGAAACTCTGGAAACACCATATATTTT. The whole variable domain, filled in from reference TRBV19 and TRBJ1-3, reads DGGITQSPKYLFRKEGQNVTLSCEQNLNHDAMYWYRQDPGQGLRLIYYSQIVNDFQKGDIAEGYSVSREKKESFPLTVTSAQKNPTAFYLCASKPLPQGNSGNTIYFGEGSWLTVV.

This clonotype showed up many times. V usage is TRBV3-1 and J usage is TRBJ2-7, with D tentatively TRBD1 (6 bases). CDR3 length: 14 residues. Germline values: CDR1 LGHDT, CDR2 YNNKEL (reference sequence). V was trimmed by 5 bases and J by 6 bases, leaving 17 bases between them. CDR3 in amino acids: CASSKGGGSLEQYF. In DNA, the CDR3 is TGTGCCAGCAGCAAAGGGGGTGGTTCGCTCGAGCAGTACTTC.

This clonotype was counted at least ten times. This chain links TRBV3-1 with TRBJ1-1, with D possibly matching TRBD1 (6 bases). CDR1 LGHDT and CDR2 YNNKEL come from the germline V gene (reference sequence). Trimming removed 3 bases at V and 1 base at J, with 6 bases between. This CDR3 spans 13 amino acids. The CDR3 spells CASSQTGNTEAFF. CDR3 nucleotide sequence: TGTGCCAGCAGCCAGACAGGGAACACTGAAGCTTTCTTT.

This chain uses TRBV20-1 with TRBJ2-3, with TRBD2 matching 11 bases. The CDR3 spans 15 residues. With 0 bases clipped from V and 4 bases from J, the junction kept 3 bases outside the gene matches. In germline, CDR1 is DFQATT, CDR2 SNEGSKA (reference sequence). CDR3 nucleotides: TGCAGTGCTAGAGATGGGACTAGCGGCTCAGATACGCAGTATTTT. This codes for CSARDGTSGSDTQYF.